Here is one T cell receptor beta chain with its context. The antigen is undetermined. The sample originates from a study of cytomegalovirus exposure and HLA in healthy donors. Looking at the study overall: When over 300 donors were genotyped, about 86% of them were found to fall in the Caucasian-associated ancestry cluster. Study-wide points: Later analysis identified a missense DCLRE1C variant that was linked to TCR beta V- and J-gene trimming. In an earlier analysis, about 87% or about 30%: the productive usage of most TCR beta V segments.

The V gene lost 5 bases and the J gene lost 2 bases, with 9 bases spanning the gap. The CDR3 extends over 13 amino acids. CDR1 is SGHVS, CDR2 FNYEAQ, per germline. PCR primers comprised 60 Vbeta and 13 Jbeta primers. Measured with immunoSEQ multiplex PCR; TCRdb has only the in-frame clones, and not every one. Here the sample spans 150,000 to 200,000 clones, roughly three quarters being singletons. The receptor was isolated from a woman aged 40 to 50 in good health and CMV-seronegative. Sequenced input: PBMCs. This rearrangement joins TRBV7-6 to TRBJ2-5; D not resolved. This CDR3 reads CASSPPVQETQYF. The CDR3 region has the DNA TGTGCCAGCAGCCCCCCGGTACAAGAGACCCAGTACTTC.